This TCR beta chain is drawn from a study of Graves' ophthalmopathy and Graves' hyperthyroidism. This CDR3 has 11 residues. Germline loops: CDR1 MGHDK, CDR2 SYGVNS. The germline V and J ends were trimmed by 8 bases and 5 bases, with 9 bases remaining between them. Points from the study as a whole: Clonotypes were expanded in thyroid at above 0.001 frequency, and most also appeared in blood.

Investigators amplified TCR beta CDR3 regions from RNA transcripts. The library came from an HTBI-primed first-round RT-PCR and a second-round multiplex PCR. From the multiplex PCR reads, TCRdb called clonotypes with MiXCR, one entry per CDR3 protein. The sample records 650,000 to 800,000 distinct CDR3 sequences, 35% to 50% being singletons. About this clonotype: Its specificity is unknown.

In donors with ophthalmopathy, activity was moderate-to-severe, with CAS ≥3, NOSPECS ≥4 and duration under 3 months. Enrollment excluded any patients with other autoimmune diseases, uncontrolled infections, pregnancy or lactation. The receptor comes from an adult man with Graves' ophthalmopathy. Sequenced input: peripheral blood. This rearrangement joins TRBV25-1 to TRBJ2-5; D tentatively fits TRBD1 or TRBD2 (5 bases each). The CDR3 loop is CASPEGETQYF. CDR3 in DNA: TGTGCCAGCCCCGAGGGGGAGACCCAGTACTTC.